This record concerns one T cell receptor beta chain sequence. One entry per CDR3 protein, called by TCRdb with MiXCR from the 5' RACE reads. The data show around 67,000 distinct CDR3 sequences, around 17% seen once. These data originate in a study of HIV-infected patients and healthy controls. Material: CD4+ T cells from blood. The origin of this receptor is a human donor in good health.

CDR3 residues: CASSQRTGRDGELFF. CDR3 nucleotides: TGTGCCAGCAGCCAAAGGACAGGAAGAGACGGGGAGCTGTTTTTT. The J gene is TRBJ2-2, the V gene TRBV3-1; TRBD1 agrees at 7 bases. This CDR3 spans 15 amino acids. The V segment lost 2 bases and the J segment 7 bases; nucleotides outside the gene matches: 7. CDR1 is LGHDT, CDR2 YNNKEL, per germline (reference sequence).